Shown below are 4 T cell receptor beta chains from a single sample sequenced in a study of shared clonotypes between healthy human individuals. Data came from immunoSEQ multiplex PCR; TCRdb stores just in-frame clones and leaves some out. The table lists approximately 1.4 million clones, approximately 98% of them singletons. Sample: naive CD4+ T cells sorted from blood. Subset noted: CD45RA+ positively selected. The receptors derive from a man aged 25 to 40 in good health.

J is TRBJ1-5 and V is TRBV28; D perhaps matches TRBD1 (5 bases). The germline V and J ends were trimmed by 6 bases and 2 bases, with 20 bases remaining between them. This CDR3 is built from 17 residues. Germline V gene sequence: CDR1 MDHEN, CDR2 SYDVKM. CDR3 amino acids: CASRHPGEVVGNQPQHF. The DNA of the CDR3 is TGTGCCAGCAGACACCCGGGGGAGGTTGTGGGCAATCAGCCCCAGCATTTT.

A remark on this clone: Other DNA sequences of this sample code for an identical CDR3. The chain employs TRBV7-2 and TRBJ2-5, with D maybe TRBD1 (6 bases). The CDR3 contains 14 residues. Germline values: CDR1 SGHTA, CDR2 FQGNSA. Trimming pared 5 bases from V and 3 bases from J, leaving 13 bases between. The CDR3 spells CASSRDTGKETQYF. For the CDR3, the DNA is TGTGCCAGCAGCCGGGACACGGGGAAAGAGACCCAGTACTTC.

This clone came up once. The rearrangement joins TRBV28 to TRBJ2-5; TRBD1 is a possible D gene (5 bases). The CDR3 loop spans 14 amino acids. Trimming left V 8 bases short and J 1 base short, with 14 bases between. CDR1 MDHEN and CDR2 SYDVKM come from the germline V gene. Written as DNA, the CDR3 is TGTGCCAGCCAACACCTTCAGGGCCAAGAGACCCAGTACTTC. Encoded protein: CASQHLQGQETQYF.

V is TRBV11-2 and J is TRBJ1-1; D perhaps matches TRBD1 (5 bases). V shed 5 bases and J shed 2 bases, with 12 bases lying between them. The CDR3 spans 14 residues. Looked up from germline, CDR1 is SGHAT and CDR2 is FQNNGV. DNA of the CDR3: TGTGCCAGCAGCCCCCCAAGGGGCAACACTGAAGCTTTCTTT. Its translation: CASSPPRGNTEAFF.